The 32 T cell receptor beta chains reported below all come from one sample, sequenced in a study of T cell responses to AZD1222 COVID-19 vaccine. Data came from immunoSEQ multiplex PCR; TCRdb stores just in-frame clones and leaves some out. The sample yields about 130,000 clones, roughly 92% seen once. This specimen was peripheral blood, taken on day 0 of AZD1222 vaccination. Receptor source: an adult in good health.

J is TRBJ2-2 and V is TRBV11-2; tentatively, D is TRBD2 (5 bases). The CDR3 covers 15 residues. V lost 5 bases and J lost 6, with 16 bases in between. Germline CDR1 SGHAT, CDR2 FQNNGV. DNA for the CDR3: TGTGCCAGCAGCCCAACCTTTTGGGGAGCCGGGGAGCTGTTTTTT. Translation gives CASSPTFWGAGELFF.

This clone appeared once. The chain uses TRBV7-2 and TRBJ2-7; possible D gene TRBD1, 5 bases. Germline CDR1 SGHTA, CDR2 FQGNSA. V was trimmed by 0 bases and J by 3 bases, leaving 9 bases between them. CDR3 length: 14 amino acids. The CDR3 sequence is CASSLAGPLYEQYF. As DNA, the CDR3 is TGTGCCAGCAGCTTAGCGGGGCCTCTCTACGAGCAGTACTTC.

The chain has TRBV6-6 and TRBJ2-1; D call uncertain. Per germline, CDR1 MNHNY and CDR2 SVGAGI (reference sequence). The CDR3 is 11 amino acids. V dropped 6 bases and J dropped 9 bases, with 9 bases sitting between them. Written as DNA, the CDR3 is TGTGCCAGCAGCCCCGGCGGTGAGCAGTTCTTC. Amino acids: CASSPGGEQFF.

The table lists this clone with a count of one. The chain joins TRBV24-1 to TRBJ1-5, with D tentatively TRBD1 (5 bases). The CDR3 has 13 amino acids. Trimming removed 12 bases at V and 5 bases at J, with 16 bases between. Germline values: CDR1 KGHDR, CDR2 SFDVKD. CDR3 nucleotide sequence: TGTGCCCGCCTAAGGAAGGGACATCAGCCCCAGCATTTT. This gives the protein CARLRKGHQPQHF.

This chain joins TRBV24-1 and TRBJ1-5, with a possible D match to TRBD1 (6 bases). The CDR3 covers 13 residues. V lost 5 bases and J 7 bases, leaving 11 bases between the germline ends. The germline V gene encodes CDR1 KGHDR and CDR2 SFDVKD. The CDR3 region has the DNA TGTGCCACCAGTGCAGGGGACGAGCAGCCCCAGCATTTT. It yields the protein CATSAGDEQPQHF.

V usage is TRBV5-1 and J usage is TRBJ1-1; TRBD1 agrees at 9 bases. There are 13 residues in the CDR3. Trimming removed 2 bases from V and 8 bases from J; junction bases left unmatched: 4. Germline CDR1 SGHRS, CDR2 YFSETQ. CDR3 loop: CASSLATGGEAFF. The CDR3 DNA reads TGCGCCAGCAGCTTAGCTACAGGGGGCGAAGCTTTCTTT. Drawing the rest from reference TRBV5-1 and TRBJ1-1, the complete variable domain is KAGVTQTPRYLIKTRGQQVTLSCSPISGHRSVSWYQQTPGQGLQFLFEYFSETQRNKGNFPGRFSGRQFSNSRSEMNVSTLELGDSALYLCASSLATGGEAFFGQGTRLTVV.

This chain uses TRBV6-1 with TRBJ1-2, with D hard to call. The V end lost 3 bases, the J end lost 3 bases, and 5 bases lay between the germline ends. The CDR3 totals 12 residues. Per the germline V gene, CDR1 is MNHNS and CDR2 is SASEGT. CDR3 amino acids: CASSDRDYGYTF. CDR3 sequence (DNA): TGTGCCAGCAGTGACAGAGACTATGGCTACACCTTC.

The V call is TRBV13, the J call TRBJ1-1; D ambiguous. The CDR3 runs 13 residues. V was clipped by 2 bases and J by 7 bases, with 11 bases between them. Germline V gene data show CDR1 as PRHDT and CDR2 as FYEKMQ (reference sequence). CDR3 nucleotide sequence: TGTGCCAGCAGCTTATCCCCGGCGAATGAAGCTTTCTTT. Its protein is CASSLSPANEAFF.

The chain carries TRBV30 and TRBJ2-7; D is unresolved. The CDR3 has 15 residues. Germline CDR1 and CDR2: GTSNPN and SVGIG (reference sequence). Trimming took 0 bases from V and 2 from J, leaving 14 bases between them. The CDR3 DNA reads as TGTGCCTGGAGTGTACCACCCATCGGTCCCTACGAGCAGTACTTC. This encodes CAWSVPPIGPYEQYF.

The chain couples TRBV27 to TRBJ2-2, with TRBD1 as a possible D gene (6 bases). Deletions cut 7 bases from V and 1 base from J, with 10 bases between. The CDR3 is 14 residues long. Germline-derived CDR1 and CDR2 are MNHEY and SMNVEV (reference sequence). For the CDR3, the DNA is TGTGCCAGCACCACGGGACAGAACACCGGGGAGCTGTTTTTT. It translates to CASTTGQNTGELFF.

The V call is TRBV4-1, the J call TRBJ1-4, with TRBD1 matching 9 bases. CDR1 is MGHRA, CDR2 YSYEKL, per germline. J was trimmed by 4 bases and V by 1 base; bases with no gene match: 13. This CDR3 is built from 19 residues. The CDR3 sequence: CASSQAPGQGVGSNEKLFF. The CDR3 nucleotides are TGCGCCAGCAGCCAAGCCCCGGGACAGGGCGTCGGGAGTAATGAAAAACTGTTTTTT.

This clone has just a few counts. This CDR3 reads CASSYQGVSYEQYF. Written as DNA, the CDR3 is TGTGCCAGCAGTTACCAGGGGGTCTCCTACGAGCAGTACTTC. This sequence joins TRBV6-2 or TRBV6-3 and TRBJ2-7, with 7 bases matching TRBD1. The V segment lost 2 bases and the J segment 0 bases; nucleotides outside the gene matches: 1. This CDR3 has 14 residues. Germline CDR1 and CDR2: MNHEY and SVGEGT.

The chain combines TRBV27 with TRBJ2-7; 9 positions match TRBD1. V trimming: 3 bases; J trimming: 5 bases; junction bases outside the gene matches: 8. Looked up from germline, CDR1 is MNHEY and CDR2 is SMNVEV (reference sequence). The CDR3 runs to 15 residues. CDR3 in DNA: TGTGCCAGCAGTTTTGCCGGACAGGGGAAGCACGAGCAGTACTTC. Protein product: CASSFAGQGKHEQYF.

The chain employs TRBV7-3 and TRBJ2-5; D remains ambiguous. V was clipped by 0 bases and J by 6 bases, with 17 bases between them. From germline, CDR1 is SGHTA and CDR2 FQGTGA. The CDR3 loop spans 16 amino acids. The CDR3, as DNA: TGTGCCAGCAGCTTAACAGGGTTTGGGTCCATGAAGACCCAGTACTTC. Residues: CASSLTGFGSMKTQYF.

This chain uses TRBV18 with TRBJ1-1, with D maybe TRBD1 (5 bases). The CDR3 runs to 15 residues. V dropped 6 bases and J dropped 3 bases, with 17 bases sitting between them. The germline gives CDR1 KGHSH, CDR2 LQKENI. CDR3 sequence (DNA): TGTGCCAGCTCCCAATTAAGGGGTATGGACACTGAAGCTTTCTTT. Protein: CASSQLRGMDTEAFF.

This chain uses TRBV18 with TRBJ1-5, with a weak D call TRBD1 (5 bases). Germline V gives CDR1 KGHSH, CDR2 LQKENI. The CDR3 has 13 residues. V was shortened by 4 bases and J by 6 bases, with 10 bases between the two germline ends. CDR3 in amino acids: CASSQGSLQPQHF. CDR3 DNA: TGTGCCAGCTCACAGGGGTCCCTTCAGCCCCAGCATTTT.

This sequence joins TRBV7-6 and TRBJ1-2, with a possible D match to TRBD1 (5 bases). With 0 bases removed from V and 10 bases from J, the gap between germline ends came to 9 bases. Germline CDR1 and CDR2: SGHVS and FNYEAQ. This CDR3 spans 12 amino acids. CDR3 residues: CASSLALGDYTF. The CDR3 coding sequence is TGTGCCAGCAGCTTAGCGTTAGGGGACTACACCTTC.

The chain joins TRBV15 to TRBJ2-1; D remains ambiguous. The CDR3 contains 16 residues. Germline V gives CDR1 LNHNV, CDR2 YYDKDF (reference sequence). V lost 1 base to trimming and J lost 7 bases, with 17 bases between them. This chain's CDR3 is CATSRATASSLNEQFF. In nucleotides, the CDR3 is TGTGCCACCAGCAGAGCTACAGCTAGTTCTTTAAATGAGCAGTTCTTC.

This clone showed up just a few times. The chain carries TRBV4-1 and TRBJ2-7; D tentatively reads TRBD1 or TRBD2 (5 bases each). V lost 4 bases to trimming and J lost 2 bases, with 15 bases between them. Germline V CDR1 and CDR2: MGHRA, YSYEKL. There are 15 residues in the CDR3. CDR3 in DNA: TGCGCCAGCAGCCCTCGTCCGGGGCGGACCTACGAGCAGTACTTC. It codes for CASSPRPGRTYEQYF.

The rearrangement joins TRBV3-1 (or the pseudogene TRBV3-2) to TRBJ1-3; D is ambiguous. This CDR3 is built from 16 residues. In germline, CDR1 is LGHDT, CDR2 YNNKEL (reference sequence). Between the trimmed V and J ends, which lost 3 bases and 2 bases, there was a span of 14 bases. CDR3 region: CASSQSLFLAGNTIYF. The DNA of the CDR3 is TGTGCCAGCAGCCAGTCTCTTTTTTTGGCTGGAAACACCATATATTTT.

V gene TRBV5-8 combines with J gene TRBJ1-1; D not certain. This CDR3 is built from 14 residues. Trimming removed 4 bases at V and 3 bases at J, with 13 bases between. CDR1 SGHTS and CDR2 YDEGEE come from the germline V gene. In DNA, the CDR3 is TGTGCCAGCAGCGTAAATTGGGTGGACACTGAAGCTTTCTTT. It translates to CASSVNWVDTEAFF.

The genes are TRBV29-1 and TRBJ1-1; D is undetermined. CDR3 length equals 13 residues. In germline, CDR1 is SQVTM, CDR2 ANQGSEA. Deletions cut 6 bases from V and 0 bases from J, with 11 bases between. The CDR3 loop reads CSVAEGLNTEAFF. The CDR3, as DNA: TGCAGCGTAGCTGAAGGATTGAACACTGAAGCTTTCTTT.

The chain is built from TRBV7-9 and TRBJ1-1; possibly TRBD1 for D (5 bases). This CDR3 is built from 17 residues. V gave up 3 bases and J gave up 1 base, with 18 bases separating them. The germline CDR1 and CDR2 sequences are SEHNR and FQNEAQ (reference sequence). This CDR3 reads CASSFMGRVGTNTEAFF. In DNA, the CDR3 is TGTGCCAGCAGCTTCATGGGACGGGTGGGGACGAACACTGAAGCTTTCTTT.

The chain joins TRBV5-4 to TRBJ1-5, with no clear D. In germline, CDR1 is SGHNT, CDR2 YYREEE (reference sequence). Trimming shortened V by 0 bases and J by 4 bases, and 5 bases separated the two germline ends. The CDR3 totals 13 residues. The CDR3 nucleotides read TGTGCCAGCAGCTTGGGGGAGAATCAGCCCCAGCATTTT. Protein sequence: CASSLGENQPQHF.

The chain employs TRBV10-1 and TRBJ2-3; 9 positions agree with TRBD2. With V trimmed by 1 base and J by 6 bases, 8 bases remained unmatched. In germline, CDR1 is WNHNN, CDR2 SYGVQD (reference sequence). This CDR3 has 16 amino acids. DNA of the CDR3: TGCGCCAGCAGTGAGTATAGCGGGGGAAGTTCTGATACGCAGTATTTT. Translated, it gives CASSEYSGGSSDTQYF.

The chain carries TRBV20-1 and TRBJ2-7; 8 bases match TRBD1. Trimming took 6 bases from V and 8 from J; bases not matched to a gene: 6. Germline V lookup: CDR1 DFQATT, CDR2 SNEGSKA (reference sequence). This CDR3 is 11 amino acids long. CDR3: CSASTGVQQYF. Here the CDR3 DNA reads TGCAGTGCCTCGACAGGGGTACAGCAGTACTTC.

The chain links TRBV5-5 to TRBJ1-2; tentatively, D is TRBD1 (5 bases). Germline-derived CDR1 and CDR2 are SGHKS and YYEKEE (reference sequence). The CDR3 contains 15 residues. Trimming removed 0 bases from V and 0 bases from J, with 9 bases in between. CDR3 loop: CASSLGGGANYGYTF. CDR3 DNA: TGTGCCAGCAGCTTGGGCGGAGGGGCTAACTATGGCTACACCTTC. Full variable domain (outside the CDR3, taken from reference TRBV5-5 and TRBJ1-2): DAGVTQSPTHLIKTRGQQVTLRCSPISGHKSVSWYQQVLGQGPQFIFQYYEKEERGRGNFPDRFSARQFPNYSSELNVNALLLGDSALYLCASSLGGGANYGYTFGSGTRLTVV.

The V gene is TRBV12-3 or TRBV12-4, the J gene TRBJ1-1, with 7 bases that match TRBD1. J gave up 6 bases and V 6 bases, and 7 bases lay outside the gene matches. This CDR3 contains 13 residues. CDR3 residues: CASRDRYFAEAFF. CDR3 sequence (DNA): TGTGCCAGCAGGGACAGGTATTTCGCTGAAGCTTTCTTT.

The table lists this clone with a count of one. The J gene is TRBJ1-2, the V gene TRBV7-9; no definite D call. In germline, CDR1 is SEHNR, CDR2 FQNEAQ (reference sequence). CDR3 size: 14 residues. Trimming took 5 bases from V and 3 from J, leaving 13 bases between them. For the CDR3, the DNA is TGTGCCAGCAGCCGGGCCCCTCGAGACTATGGCTACACCTTC. This codes for CASSRAPRDYGYTF.

The V and J genes are TRBV6-5 and TRBJ1-1; D not resolved. Germline CDR1 is MNHEY and CDR2 is SVGAGI. The CDR3 has 13 residues. With 6 bases removed from V and 1 base from J, the gap between germline ends came to 9 bases. The CDR3: CASRSFGNTEAFF. In DNA form, the CDR3 reads TGTGCCAGCAGGTCGTTCGGGAACACTGAAGCTTTCTTT.

The chain joins TRBV6-5 to TRBJ1-1, with D tentatively TRBD1 (6 bases). This CDR3 is built from 15 residues. V lost 4 bases and J lost 3, with 15 bases in between. Germline V gene data show CDR1 as MNHEY and CDR2 as SVGAGI. The CDR3 region is CASSSTGFGDTEAFF. CDR3 DNA: TGTGCCAGCAGTTCAACAGGGTTTGGGGACACTGAAGCTTTCTTT.

This clone was observed once. This sequence joins TRBV10-3 and TRBJ2-2, with D tentatively TRBD1 or TRBD2 (5 bases each). Looked up from germline, CDR1 is ENHRY and CDR2 is SYGVKD. Trimming removed 2 bases from V and 1 base from J, with 8 bases in between. The CDR3 length is 15 residues. The CDR3 protein is CAISEGDLNTGELFF. CDR3 coding DNA: TGTGCCATCAGTGAGGGGGACCTGAACACCGGGGAGCTGTTTTTT.